There are a few counts of the clone carrying this TCR beta chain. Its specificity is not known. The CDR3 loop spans 13 amino acids. Germline V gene data show CDR1 as SEHNR and CDR2 as FQNEAQ (reference sequence). V was clipped by 5 bases and J by 4 bases, with 11 bases between them. Measured with immunoSEQ multiplex PCR; TCRdb has only the in-frame clones, and not every one. The profile shows some 1 million clones, more than 60% of them singletons. These data belong to a study of shared clonotypes between healthy human individuals. General study points: Sequencing depth was predicted to influence how clonotypes are shared among donors. Larger estimated richness was generally seen in naive subsets than in memory subsets.

The V call is TRBV7-9, the J call TRBJ2-5, with no clear D. The sequenced material came from memory CD4+ T cells sorted from blood. Subset in this sample: CD45RA-negative fraction. The source is a young man in good health. CDR3: CASSPRGPETQYF. The CDR3 coding sequence is TGTGCCAGCAGCCCTCGAGGCCCAGAGACCCAGTACTTC.